Listed here are 9 T cell receptor beta chains from one sample, sequenced in a study of immune heterogeneity within non-small cell lung tumors. A multiplex PCR containing 32 V primers and 13 J primers was used to amplify TCR beta CDR3. TCRdb re-derived calls from the multiplex PCR reads in MiXCR, one entry per CDR3 protein. The sample lists about 4,600 distinct CDR3 sequences, roughly a third seen once, with 20% to 25% in the top ten. The template consisted of bulk tumor genomic DNA, with roughly 0.55 ug used per sample. Biopsies that were spaced far apart were taken, several per primary tumor, during surgery. Before undergoing curative surgery, patients had newly diagnosed non-small cell lung cancer that was untreated. The specimen sequenced was lung tumor tissue. The origin of the receptors is a woman in her forties or fifties with non-small cell lung cancer.

The sample holds a few counts of this clonotype. A much larger clone differs from this one at a single base, so this may be a read error. V and J are TRBV19 and TRBJ2-1; no clear D. Trimming stripped 2 bases from V and 7 bases from J, with 12 bases between. CDR1 and CDR2 (germline): LNHDA, SQIVND (reference sequence). The CDR3 runs to 14 residues. CDR3 residues: CASSISSDRNEQFF. The CDR3 DNA follows: TGTGCCAGTAGTATAAGTTCAGACCGGAATGAGCAGTTCTTC.

This clonotype is judged medium-sized. The rearrangement links TRBV28 to TRBJ2-7; D tentatively fits TRBD1 or TRBD2 (5 bases each). Looked up from germline, CDR1 is MDHEN and CDR2 is SYDVKM. This CDR3 has 15 residues. V lost 1 base and J lost 2, with 12 bases in between. In nucleotides, the CDR3 is TGTGCCAGCAGTTTATTCTCCGGGACCCCCTACGAGCAGTACTTC. It encodes CASSLFSGTPYEQYF.

In its sample, this clonotype is medium-sized. The rearrangement links TRBV10-1 to TRBJ2-3; a weak D match, TRBD2 (6 bases). V dropped 10 bases and J dropped 0 bases, with 8 bases sitting between them. CDR1 is WNHNN and CDR2 is SYGVQD in the germline V gene (reference sequence). The CDR3 sequence is 12 residues long. The DNA of the CDR3 is TGCGCCACCCGGGGGAGCACAGATACGCAGTATTTT. It specifies CATRGSTDTQYF.

This clonotype was counted a few times. The J gene is TRBJ2-5, the V gene TRBV5-5; 9 bases are shared with TRBD1. Looked up from germline, CDR1 is SGHKS and CDR2 is YYEKEE (reference sequence). This CDR3 is 17 amino acids long. The ends lost 3 bases at V and 5 bases at J; junction bases unmatched: 14. The CDR3 DNA is TGTGCCAGCAGCTCCGGGACAGGGACTTATTATGCGGAGACCCAGTACTTC. Residues: CASSSGTGTYYAETQYF. Complete variable domain (other parts from reference TRBV5-5 and TRBJ2-5): DAGVTQSPTHLIKTRGQQVTLRCSPISGHKSVSWYQQVLGQGPQFIFQYYEKEERGRGNFPDRFSARQFPNYSSELNVNALLLGDSALYLCASSSGTGTYYAETQYFGPGTRLLVL.

By sample fraction, this clonotype is medium-sized. CDR3 sequence: CATSDAGTGSDYTF. CDR3 nucleotide sequence: TGTGCCACCAGTGATGCCGGGACAGGGAGTGACTACACCTTC. V gene TRBV24-1 combines with J gene TRBJ1-2, with 9 positions matching TRBD1. The CDR3 extends over 14 amino acids. After removal of 3 bases from V and 10 bases from J, the junction contained 8 bases not matched to a gene. Per the germline V gene, CDR1 is KGHDR and CDR2 is SFDVKD.

The V call is TRBV6-1, the J call TRBJ2-7, with 9 bases aligning to TRBD1. The CDR3 is made up of 15 amino acids. The V gene end was trimmed by 1 base and the J gene end by 3 bases; junction bases not matched to a gene: 4. CDR1 and CDR2 from the germline V gene are MNHNS and SASEGT. The CDR3 coding sequence is TGTGCCAGCAGTGAAGGGACAGGGGACCACTACGAGCAGTACTTC. This gives the protein CASSEGTGDHYEQYF.

On this clonotype: A clone one base away is much larger, so this may be a read error. This chain links TRBV2 with TRBJ1-2; the match to TRBD1 covers 8 bases. The trim removed 8 bases at V and 4 bases at J, leaving 12 bases unmatched. The CDR3 spans 15 residues. Germline V gene data show CDR1 as SNHLY and CDR2 as FYNNEI. The CDR3 region has the DNA TGTGCCAGCTCCTATAGGGGACAGGAATCCTATGGCTACACCTTC. It is translated as CASSYRGQESYGYTF. The full variable domain, rest sourced from reference TRBV2 and TRBJ1-2, is EPEVTQTPSHQVTQMGQEVILRCVPISNHLYFYWYRQILGQKVEFLVSFYNNEISEKSEIFDDQFSVERPDGSNFTLKIRSTKLEDSAMYFCASSYRGQESYGYTFGSGTRLTVV.

J is TRBJ2-7 and V is TRBV28; D ambiguous. CDR3 length equals 12 residues. The V gene's germline CDR1 is MDHEN and CDR2 SYDVKM. V shed 5 bases and J shed 2 bases, with 7 bases lying between them. Here the CDR3 DNA reads TGTGCCAGCAGTCCTGTGCCCTACGAGCAGTACTTC. Its translation: CASSPVPYEQYF.

With respect to this clonotype: A much larger clonotype is one base distant, so this may be a read error. J is TRBJ2-2 and V is TRBV28, with D perhaps TRBD1 (5 bases). The CDR3 length is 13 residues. Germline V gene data show CDR1 as MDHEN and CDR2 as SYDVKM. The CDR3 loop is CANSGQNTGELFF. CDR3 DNA sequence: TGTGCCAACAGTGGACAGAACACCGGGGAGCTGTTTTTT.